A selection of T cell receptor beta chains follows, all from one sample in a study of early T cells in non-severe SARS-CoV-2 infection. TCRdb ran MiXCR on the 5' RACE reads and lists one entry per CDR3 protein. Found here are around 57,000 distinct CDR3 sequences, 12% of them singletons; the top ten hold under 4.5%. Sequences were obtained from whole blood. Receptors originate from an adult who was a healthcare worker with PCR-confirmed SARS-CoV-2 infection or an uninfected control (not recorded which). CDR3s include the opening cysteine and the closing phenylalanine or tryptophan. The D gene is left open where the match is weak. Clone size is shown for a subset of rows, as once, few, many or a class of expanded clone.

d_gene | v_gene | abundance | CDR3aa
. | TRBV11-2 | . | CASSFNDSPVTF
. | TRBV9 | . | CASSPWGSPNTGGELFF
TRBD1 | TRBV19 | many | CASSGTANTGELFF
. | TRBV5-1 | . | CASSLESPGETQYF
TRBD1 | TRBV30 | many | CAWRKGDREYEQYF
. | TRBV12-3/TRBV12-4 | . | CASSRGFSYGYTF
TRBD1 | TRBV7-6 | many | CASSSRQGDIGQFF
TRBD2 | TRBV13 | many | CASRGLAGGTNSYEQYF
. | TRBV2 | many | CASATRENNEQFF
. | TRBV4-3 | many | CASSKILGTNEKLFF
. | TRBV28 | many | CASSSIRRREQYF
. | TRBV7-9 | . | CASSLLGPNTEAFF
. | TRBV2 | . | CASRTALNTEAFF
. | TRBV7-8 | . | CASSVATKQGEKLFF
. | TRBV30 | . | CAWSVTPVSAVYGYTF
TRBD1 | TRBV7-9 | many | CASSIGRGNHEQYF
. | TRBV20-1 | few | CSASDLRANTEAFF
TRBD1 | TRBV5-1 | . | CASSGTGQETQYF
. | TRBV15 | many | CATSSRVGLNTGELFF
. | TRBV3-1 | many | CASSRGDENIQYF